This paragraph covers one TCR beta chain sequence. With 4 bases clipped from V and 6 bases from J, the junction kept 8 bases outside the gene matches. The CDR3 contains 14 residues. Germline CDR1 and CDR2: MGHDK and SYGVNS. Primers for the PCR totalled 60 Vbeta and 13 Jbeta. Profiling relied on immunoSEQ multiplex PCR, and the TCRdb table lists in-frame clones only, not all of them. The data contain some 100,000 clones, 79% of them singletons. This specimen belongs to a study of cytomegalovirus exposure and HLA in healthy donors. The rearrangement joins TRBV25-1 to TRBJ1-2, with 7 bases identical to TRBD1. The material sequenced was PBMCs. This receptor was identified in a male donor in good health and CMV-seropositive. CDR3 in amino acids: CASSARDRVHGYTF. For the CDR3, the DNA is TGTGCCAGCAGTGCCCGGGACAGAGTGCATGGCTACACCTTC.